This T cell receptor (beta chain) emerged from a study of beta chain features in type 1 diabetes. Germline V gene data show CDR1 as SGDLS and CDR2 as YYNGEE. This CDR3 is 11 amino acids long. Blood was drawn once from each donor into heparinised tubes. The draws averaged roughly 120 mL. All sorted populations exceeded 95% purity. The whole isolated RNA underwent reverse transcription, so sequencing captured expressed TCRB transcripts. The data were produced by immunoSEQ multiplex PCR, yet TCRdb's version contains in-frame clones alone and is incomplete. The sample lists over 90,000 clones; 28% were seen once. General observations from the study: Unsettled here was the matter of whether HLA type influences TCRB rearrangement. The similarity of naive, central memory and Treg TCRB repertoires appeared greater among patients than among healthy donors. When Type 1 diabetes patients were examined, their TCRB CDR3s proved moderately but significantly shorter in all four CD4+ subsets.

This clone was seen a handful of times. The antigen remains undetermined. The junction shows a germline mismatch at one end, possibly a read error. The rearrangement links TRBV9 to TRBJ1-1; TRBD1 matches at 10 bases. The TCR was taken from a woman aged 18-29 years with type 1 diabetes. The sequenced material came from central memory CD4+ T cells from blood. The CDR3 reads CRTGGNTEAFF. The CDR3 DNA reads TGCCGGACAGGGGGAAACACTGAAGCTTTCTTT. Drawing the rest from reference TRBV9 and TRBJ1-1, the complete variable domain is DSGVTQTPKHLITATGQRVTLRCSPRSGDLSVYWYQQSLDQGLQFLIQYYNGEERAKGNILERFSAQQFPDLHSELNLSSLELGDSALYFCRTGGNTEAFFGQGTRLTVV.